The rows below give T cell receptor beta chains drawn from one sample of a study of blood T cell repertoires in COVID-19. TCRdb keeps only in-frame clones here, not all; method: immunoSEQ multiplex PCR. The data contain about 430,000 clones, around nine tenths of them singletons. Sequences were obtained from PBMCs or T cells enriched from blood (not recorded which). These TCRs come from a woman younger than 35 who had been exposed to COVID-19. CDR3s include the opening cysteine and the closing phenylalanine or tryptophan. The D gene is left open where the match is weak. For some rows the clone size is stated as once, few or many, or as a class when expanded; others skip it.

V gene,clone size,D gene,J gene,CDR3 protein,CDR3 DNA
TRBV4-3,-,-,TRBJ2-5,CASSQGTGQTQYF,TGCGCCAGCAGCCAAGGTACAGGTCAAACCCAGTACTTC
TRBV2,-,TRBD2,TRBJ2-5,CASSGGLAGETQYF,TGTGCCAGCAGTGGGGGACTAGCGGGAGAGACCCAGTACTTC
TRBV5-1,-,-,TRBJ2-3,CASSEGTSGERDTQYF,TGCGCCAGCAGCGAAGGGACTTCAGGCGAGCGGGATACGCAGTATTTT
TRBV28,-,TRBD1,TRBJ2-1,CASSPARDRGNEQFF,TGTGCCAGCAGCCCCGCCAGGGACAGGGGGAATGAGCAGTTCTTC
TRBV28,-,-,TRBJ1-2,CASSLRGGYTF,TGTGCCAGCAGTTTAAGGGGTGGCTACACCTTC
TRBV9,-,-,TRBJ2-7,CASSVGGPSYEQYF,TGTGCCAGCAGCGTAGGGGGGCCAAGTTACGAGCAGTACTTC
TRBV6-5,-,-,TRBJ1-2,CASRAGLNYGYTF,TGTGCCAGCAGGGCTGGACTTAACTATGGCTACACCTTC
TRBV7-2,-,TRBD2,TRBJ2-3,CASSLGLAGPDTQYF,TGTGCCAGCAGCTTAGGCCTAGCGGGGCCAGATACGCAGTATTTT
TRBV7-6,-,-,TRBJ1-2,CASSPWTANYGYTF,TGTGCCAGCAGTCCATGGACAGCTAACTATGGCTACACCTTC
TRBV6-5,once,TRBD1,TRBJ1-5,CASSYTTGINQPQHF,TGTGCCAGCAGTTACACGACAGGGATCAATCAGCCCCAGCATTTT
TRBV27,-,-,TRBJ2-7,CASKPLADPSEQYF,TGTGCCAGCAAACCCTTAGCGGACCCCTCCGAGCAGTACTTC
TRBV12-3/TRBV12-4,few,-,TRBJ1-2,CASRRGSDYTF,TGTGCCAGCAGGAGAGGCAGCGACTACACCTTC
TRBV28,-,TRBD1,TRBJ2-7,CASTKDRGRTYEQYF,TGTGCCAGCACCAAAGACAGGGGCCGCACCTACGAGCAGTACTTC
TRBV16,-,-,TRBJ2-7,CASSQFEGLSPYEQYF,TGTGCCAGCAGCCAATTCGAGGGTCTGAGCCCCTACGAGCAGTACTTC
TRBV10-3,-,TRBD2,TRBJ2-5,CAIRGVAGQETQYF,TGTGCCATCAGGGGAGTAGCGGGTCAAGAGACCCAGTACTTC
TRBV2,-,TRBD1,TRBJ1-6,CASSEDRGLNSPLHF,TGTGCCAGCAGTGAAGACAGGGGGCTTAATTCACCCCTCCACTTT
TRBV2,-,TRBD1,TRBJ1-5,CASNEVRQGGNQPQHF,TGTGCCAGCAACGAGGTACGGCAGGGGGGCAATCAGCCCCAGCATTTT
TRBV6-5,-,TRBD1,TRBJ2-7,CASSGTGDEQYF,TGTGCCAGCAGCGGGACAGGGGACGAGCAGTACTTC
TRBV6-4,-,-,TRBJ1-1,CASSDSESGGTEAFF,TGTGCCAGCAGTGACTCAGAATCGGGAGGCACTGAAGCTTTCTTT
TRBV4-2,-,TRBD2,TRBJ2-1,CASSQDSSGFSYNEQFF,TGTGCCAGCAGCCAAGATTCTAGCGGCTTCTCCTACAATGAGCAGTTCTTC
TRBV20-1,-,TRBD1,TRBJ1-2,CSASGTGIYGYTF,TGCAGTGCTAGTGGGACAGGCATCTATGGCTACACCTTC
TRBV9,-,TRBD1,TRBJ1-2,CASSPSQGVGYGYTF,TGTGCCAGCAGCCCAAGCCAGGGGGTTGGGTATGGCTACACCTTC
TRBV27,-,TRBD2,TRBJ2-1,CASSPGTSGGQGEQFF,TGTGCCAGCAGTCCGGGGACTAGCGGGGGTCAGGGTGAGCAGTTCTTC
TRBV29-1,-,TRBD1,TRBJ1-1,CSVGVSTGDTEAFF,TGCAGCGTTGGAGTGTCAACAGGGGACACTGAAGCTTTCTTT
TRBV27,-,TRBD1,TRBJ2-2,CASSLLGQEVYTGELFF,TGTGCCAGCAGTTTACTAGGACAGGAAGTTTACACCGGGGAGCTGTTTTTT
TRBV27,-,-,TRBJ1-3,CASSAVGSGNTIYF,TGTGCCAGTTCTGCGGTGGGCTCTGGAAACACCATATATTTT
TRBV5-1,-,-,TRBJ2-2,CASSLSTGELFF,TGCGCCAGCAGCCTGAGCACCGGGGAGCTGTTTTTT
TRBV28,-,-,TRBJ1-5,CASSPLQNQPQHF,TGTGCCAGCAGCCCCTTACAGAATCAGCCCCAGCATTTT
TRBV24-1,-,TRBD2,TRBJ2-2,CATSDFRTSGTGELFF,TGTGCCACCAGTGATTTTAGGACTAGCGGGACCGGGGAGCTGTTTTTT
TRBV28,-,-,TRBJ2-7,CASSYSGGYYEQYF,TGTGCCAGCAGTTACTCGGGGGGCTACTACGAGCAGTACTTC
TRBV6-5,-,-,TRBJ1-1,CASSTNHLNTEAFF,TGTGCCAGCAGTACTAACCACCTGAACACTGAAGCTTTCTTT
TRBV18,-,-,TRBJ1-6,CASSPNLDGGVSSPLHF,TGTGCCAGCTCACCAAACCTGGACGGGGGGGTGAGTTCACCCCTCCACTTT
TRBV12-5,-,-,TRBJ1-1,CASGSDPALGRAFF,TGTGCTAGTGGTTCCGATCCCGCTTTGGGGAGAGCTTTCTTT
TRBV7-9,-,TRBD1,TRBJ2-3,CASSLTQGAPGTDTQYF,TGTGCCAGCAGCTTAACACAGGGGGCGCCTGGCACAGATACGCAGTATTTT
TRBV5-1,-,TRBD2,TRBJ2-2,CASSFTSGVNTGELFF,TGCGCCAGCAGCTTTACTAGCGGGGTAAACACCGGGGAGCTGTTTTTT
TRBV7-8,few,-,TRBJ2-1,CASSLTAARGNNEQFF,TGTGCCAGCAGCTTGACGGCAGCCCGGGGGAACAATGAGCAGTTCTTC
TRBV11-3,few,-,TRBJ1-1,CASSLGMNMNTEAFF,TGTGCCAGCAGCTTAGGTATGAACATGAACACTGAAGCTTTCTTT
TRBV28,-,-,TRBJ1-1,CASSLYPQKAFF,TGTGCCAGCAGTTTATACCCACAGAAAGCTTTCTTT
TRBV3-1/TRBV3-2,-,-,TRBJ1-1,CASSQAGGPEAFF,TGTGCCAGCAGCCAAGCCGGGGGGCCTGAAGCTTTCTTT
TRBV4-2,-,TRBD2,TRBJ2-3,CASSLGTSGYTDTQYF,TGTGCCAGCAGCCTCGGGACTAGCGGATACACAGATACGCAGTATTTT
TRBV7-2,-,TRBD1,TRBJ1-1,CASSRLDRATTEAFF,TGTGCCAGCAGCAGACTGGACAGGGCGACCACTGAAGCTTTCTTT
TRBV5-3,-,TRBD1,TRBJ1-1,CARSLGTVYPSTEAFF,TGTGCCAGAAGCCTTGGGACAGTTTACCCCAGCACTGAAGCTTTCTTT
TRBV5-1,-,TRBD1,TRBJ1-1,CASSSTGSGDTEAFF,TGCGCCAGCAGCTCGACAGGGAGTGGGGACACTGAAGCTTTCTTT
TRBV2,-,-,TRBJ1-2,CASKADQGSGHYGYTF,TGTGCCAGCAAGGCGGACCAGGGATCAGGCCACTATGGCTACACCTTC
TRBV27,-,TRBD2,TRBJ2-1,CASRLAGGPSEQFF,TGTGCCAGCAGACTAGCGGGGGGGCCCAGTGAGCAGTTCTTC
TRBV29-1,-,-,TRBJ2-2,CSVVPAGPNTGELFF,TGCAGCGTTGTCCCGGCAGGGCCTAACACCGGGGAGCTGTTTTTT
TRBV5-6,few,TRBD1,TRBJ2-2,CASSLLGQGNTGELFF,TGTGCCAGCAGCTTGCTGGGACAGGGGAACACCGGGGAGCTGTTTTTT
TRBV15,-,TRBD2,TRBJ2-1,CATSLQKSGGQHYNEQFF,TGTGCCACCAGCCTCCAAAAAAGCGGGGGCCAACATTACAATGAGCAGTTCTTC
TRBV6-5,-,-,TRBJ1-3,CASIPGQRTGNTIYF,TGTGCCAGCATTCCGGGACAAAGAACTGGAAACACCATATATTTT
TRBV28,-,-,TRBJ2-4,CASSPQGAKNIQYF,TGTGCCAGCAGTCCCCAGGGAGCCAAAAACATTCAGTACTTC
TRBV23-1,-,TRBD2,TRBJ2-2,CAIRTSGGPYDGELFF,TGCGCCATCAGGACTAGCGGGGGCCCTTACGACGGGGAGCTGTTTTTT
TRBV18,-,-,TRBJ2-4,CASSPQGAENIQYF,TGTGCCAGCTCACCCCAGGGTGCAGAAAACATTCAGTACTTC
TRBV7-9,-,TRBD1,TRBJ1-2,CASSLGTGSDGYTF,TGTGCCAGCAGCTTAGGGACAGGGTCGGATGGCTACACCTTC
TRBV27,-,-,TRBJ1-2,CASRLTGDGYGYTF,TGTGCCAGCAGATTAACCGGGGATGGCTATGGCTACACCTTC
TRBV6-1,-,-,TRBJ2-7,CASSEYGSTYEQYF,TGTGCCAGCAGTGAATACGGGTCCACCTACGAGCAGTACTTC